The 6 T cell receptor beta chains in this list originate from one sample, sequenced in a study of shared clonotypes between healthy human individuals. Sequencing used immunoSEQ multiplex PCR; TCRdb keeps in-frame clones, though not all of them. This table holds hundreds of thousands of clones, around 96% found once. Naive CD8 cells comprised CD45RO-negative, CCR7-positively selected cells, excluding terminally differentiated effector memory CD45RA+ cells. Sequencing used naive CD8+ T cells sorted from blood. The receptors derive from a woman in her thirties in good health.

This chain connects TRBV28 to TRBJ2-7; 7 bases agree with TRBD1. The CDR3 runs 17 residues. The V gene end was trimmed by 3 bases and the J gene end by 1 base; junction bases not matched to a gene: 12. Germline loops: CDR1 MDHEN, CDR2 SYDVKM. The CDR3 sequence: CASSFGLLAGGSYEQYF. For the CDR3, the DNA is TGTGCCAGCAGTTTTGGGCTTCTGGCAGGGGGTTCCTACGAGCAGTACTTC.

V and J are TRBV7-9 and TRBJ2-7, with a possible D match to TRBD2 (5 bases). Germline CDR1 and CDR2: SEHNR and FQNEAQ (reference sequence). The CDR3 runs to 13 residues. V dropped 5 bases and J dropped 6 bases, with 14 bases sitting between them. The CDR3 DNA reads TGTGCCAGCAGCCTAGAGCGGTCGGGCGAGCAGTACTTC. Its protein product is CASSLERSGEQYF.

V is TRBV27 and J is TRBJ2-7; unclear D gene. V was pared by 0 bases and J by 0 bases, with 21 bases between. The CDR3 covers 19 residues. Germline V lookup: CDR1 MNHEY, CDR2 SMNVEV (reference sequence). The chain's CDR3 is CASSLSAKGVLRSSYEQYF. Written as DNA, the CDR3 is TGTGCCAGCAGTTTATCGGCAAAGGGCGTCTTACGAAGCTCCTACGAGCAGTACTTC.

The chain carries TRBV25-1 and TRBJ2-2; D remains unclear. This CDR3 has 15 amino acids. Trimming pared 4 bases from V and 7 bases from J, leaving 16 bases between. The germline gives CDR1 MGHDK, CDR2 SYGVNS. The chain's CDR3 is CASSGALRDGGELFF. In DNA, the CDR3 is TGTGCCAGCAGTGGGGCTCTCCGAGACGGCGGGGAGCTGTTTTTT.

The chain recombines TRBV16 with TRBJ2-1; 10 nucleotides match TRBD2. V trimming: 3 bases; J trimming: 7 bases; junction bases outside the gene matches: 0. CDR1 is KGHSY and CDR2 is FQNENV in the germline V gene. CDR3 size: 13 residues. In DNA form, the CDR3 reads TGTGCCAGCAGCCAGACTAGCGGGAATGAGCAGTTCTTC. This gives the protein CASSQTSGNEQFF.

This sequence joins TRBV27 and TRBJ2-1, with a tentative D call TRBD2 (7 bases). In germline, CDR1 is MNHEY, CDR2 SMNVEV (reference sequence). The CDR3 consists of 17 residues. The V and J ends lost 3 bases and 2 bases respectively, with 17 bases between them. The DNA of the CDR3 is TGTGCCAGCAGTTTGAATCATAGGGGGGGCCCCTACAATGAGCAGTTCTTC. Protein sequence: CASSLNHRGGPYNEQFF.